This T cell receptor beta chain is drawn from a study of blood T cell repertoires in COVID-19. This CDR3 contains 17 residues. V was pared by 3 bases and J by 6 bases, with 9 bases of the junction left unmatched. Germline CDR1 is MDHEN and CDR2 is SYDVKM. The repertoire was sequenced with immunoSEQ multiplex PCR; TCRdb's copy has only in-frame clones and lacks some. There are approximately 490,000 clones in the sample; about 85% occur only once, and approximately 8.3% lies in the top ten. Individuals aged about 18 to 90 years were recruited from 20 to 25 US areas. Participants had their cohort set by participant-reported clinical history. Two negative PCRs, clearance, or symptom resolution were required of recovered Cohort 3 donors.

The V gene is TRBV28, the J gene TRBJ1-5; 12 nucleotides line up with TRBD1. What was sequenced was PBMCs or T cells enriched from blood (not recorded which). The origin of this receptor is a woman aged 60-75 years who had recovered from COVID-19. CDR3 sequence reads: CASSFGDRGRKSQPQHF. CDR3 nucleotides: TGTGCCAGCAGTTTTGGGGACAGGGGGCGCAAAAGTCAGCCCCAGCATTTT.